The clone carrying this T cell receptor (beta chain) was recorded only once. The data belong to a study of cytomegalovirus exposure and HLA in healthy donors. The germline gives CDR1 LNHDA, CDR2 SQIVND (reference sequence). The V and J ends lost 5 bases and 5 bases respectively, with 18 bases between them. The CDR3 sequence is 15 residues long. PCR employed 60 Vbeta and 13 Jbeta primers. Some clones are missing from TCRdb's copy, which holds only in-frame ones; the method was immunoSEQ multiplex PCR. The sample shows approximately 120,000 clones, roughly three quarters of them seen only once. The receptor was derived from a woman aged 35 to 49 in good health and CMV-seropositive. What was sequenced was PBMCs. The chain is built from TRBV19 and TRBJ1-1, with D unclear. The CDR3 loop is CASSPRGGRSTEAFF. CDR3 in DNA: TGTGCCAGTAGTCCGCGAGGAGGGAGGTCGACTGAAGCTTTCTTT.